This passage covers 32 T cell receptor beta chains from one sample sequenced in a study of cytomegalovirus exposure and HLA in healthy donors. PCR amplification relied on 60 Vbeta primers (plus 13 Jbeta primers). The repertoire was sequenced with immunoSEQ multiplex PCR; TCRdb's copy has only in-frame clones and lacks some. The sample lists more than 150,000 clones, 76% occurring once. Material: PBMCs. These receptors were obtained from a man between 18 and 29 years old in good health and CMV-seronegative.

CDR3 in amino acids: CASRTTGFRQPQHF. The CDR3 nucleotides read TGTGCCAGCAGGACGACAGGGTTTCGTCAGCCCCAGCATTTT. The V call is TRBV2, the J call TRBJ1-5, with 7 bases lining up with TRBD1. Germline lookup yields CDR1 SNHLY and CDR2 FYNNEI. This CDR3 comprises 14 residues. J was trimmed by 6 bases and V by 6 bases; bases with no gene match: 8. The whole variable domain, filled in from reference TRBV2 and TRBJ1-5, reads EPEVTQTPSHQVTQMGQEVILRCVPISNHLYFYWYRQILGQKVEFLVSFYNNEISEKSEIFDDQFSVERPDGSNFTLKIRSTKLEDSAMYFCASRTTGFRQPQHFGDGTRLSIL.

The chain combines TRBV6-6 with TRBJ2-5, with a weak D call TRBD2 (5 bases). Matching the DNA end better, TRBJ2-7 makes the J call doubtful. This CDR3 has 13 amino acids. Germline V gives CDR1 MNHNY, CDR2 SVGAGI (reference sequence). Here the CDR3 reads CASRLPADYEQYF. CDR3 sequence (DNA): TGTGCCAGCCGGCTCCCAGCGGACTACGAGCAGTACTTC.

The rearrangement links TRBV4-2 to TRBJ2-1; D may be TRBD1 (6 bases). CDR3 length equals 13 residues. V lost 4 bases and J 7 bases, leaving 11 bases between the germline ends. Germline V gene sequence: CDR1 LGHNA, CDR2 YNFKEQ. This CDR3 reads CASSPEGGNEQFF. CDR3 in DNA: TGTGCCAGCAGCCCGGAAGGGGGAAATGAGCAGTTCTTC.

The CDR3 spells CASRGFGTGAGNTIYF. CDR3 in DNA: TGCGCCAGCAGAGGATTCGGGACAGGGGCTGGAAACACCATATATTTT. The chain recombines TRBV5-1 with TRBJ1-3; TRBD1 matches 10 bases. Germline V gene sequence: CDR1 SGHRS, CDR2 YFSETQ. The CDR3 contains 16 residues. V gave up 5 bases and J gave up 2 bases; unmatched junction bases: 7.

V gene TRBV19 combines with J gene TRBJ1-1; D might be TRBD1 (6 bases). CDR1 and CDR2 from the germline V gene are LNHDA and SQIVND (reference sequence). The CDR3 is 14 amino acids. The V end was cut by 3 bases, the J end by 4 bases, with 12 bases between. The CDR3 loop reads CASSIPGVGTEAFF. CDR3 bases: TGTGCCAGTAGTATCCCAGGGGTCGGCACTGAAGCTTTCTTT.

In its sample, this clone was seen once. This chain links TRBV28 with TRBJ2-6; no clear D gene. Trimming took off 5 bases at V and 3 bases at J, with 5 bases between the two ends. The germline V gene encodes CDR1 MDHEN and CDR2 SYDVKM. CDR3 size: 13 residues. CDR3 bases: TGTGCCAGCAGTCTTCTTGGGGCCAACGTCCTGACTTTC. Translation: CASSLLGANVLTF.

This chain joins TRBV5-1 and TRBJ2-5; 7 nucleotides match TRBD1. Germline CDR1 is SGHRS and CDR2 is YFSETQ. Unmatched junction bases numbered 11, after V lost 4 bases and J lost 2 bases. The CDR3 loop spans 16 amino acids. CDR3 loop: CASSDWTGGKQETQYF. In DNA, the CDR3 is TGCGCCAGCAGCGATTGGACAGGTGGAAAACAAGAGACCCAGTACTTC.

Here the CDR3 DNA reads TGTGCCACCAGCACCCAGGGAACTGCGTGGGGCTACACCTTC. Its translation: CATSTQGTAWGYTF. This chain links TRBV15 with TRBJ1-2, with D possibly being TRBD1 (5 bases). Germline-derived CDR1 and CDR2 are LNHNV and YYDKDF (reference sequence). Between the trimmed V and J ends, which lost 4 bases and 8 bases, there was a span of 17 bases. The CDR3 loop spans 14 amino acids.

In this sample, this clone turned up a few times. V gene TRBV4-2 combines with J gene TRBJ2-5; 9 bases agree with TRBD1. The closer fit of TRBJ2-7 to the DNA end suggests the J call may be wrong. The CDR3 loop spans 16 amino acids. From germline, CDR1 is LGHNA and CDR2 YNFKEQ. The CDR3 DNA reads TGTGCCAGCAGCAGATCACAGGGGGCCTCCTCCTACGAGCAGTACTTC. This translates into CASSRSQGASSYEQYF.

This clone has a single count. V gene TRBV10-3 combines with J gene TRBJ1-2, with TRBD1 identical over 8 bases. The CDR3 sequence is 13 residues long. After removal of 5 bases from V and 10 bases from J, the junction contained 9 bases not matched to a gene. Germline CDR1 ENHRY, CDR2 SYGVKD. The CDR3 nucleotides are TGTGCCATCAGTACACAGGGGGATGTCTACTACACCTTC. It yields the protein CAISTQGDVYYTF.

This chain joins TRBV28 and TRBJ1-6; D remains ambiguous. Trimming removed 6 bases from V and 5 bases from J, with 11 bases in between. The CDR3 has 14 residues. Per the germline V gene, CDR1 is MDHEN and CDR2 is SYDVKM. The CDR3 sequence is CASSIRRDNSPLHF. The DNA for the CDR3 is TGTGCCAGCAGCATAAGGAGGGATAATTCACCCCTCCACTTT.

This chain joins TRBV30 and TRBJ2-1; D may be TRBD2 (7 bases). The V end was cut by 5 bases, the J end by 6 bases, with 11 bases between. Germline CDR1 and CDR2: GTSNPN and SVGIG (reference sequence). This CDR3 is 12 amino acids long. The CDR3 sequence is CAWGGGLNEQFF. CDR3 in DNA: TGTGCCTGGGGCGGGGGCCTCAATGAGCAGTTCTTC.

The chain has TRBV15 and TRBJ2-4, with D tentatively TRBD2 (5 bases). CDR1 LNHNV and CDR2 YYDKDF come from the germline V gene (reference sequence). CDR3 length: 13 amino acids. Trimming took 11 bases from V and 0 from J, leaving 11 bases between them. The CDR3 loop is CASTAGAKNIQYF. The CDR3, as DNA: TGTGCCTCAACGGCGGGAGCCAAAAACATTCAGTACTTC. The full variable domain, completed using reference TRBV15 and TRBJ2-4, is DAMVIQNPRYQVTQFGKPVTLSCSQTLNHNVMYWYQQKSSQAPKLLFHYYDKDFNNEADTPDNFQSRRPNTSFCFLDIRSPGLGDTAMYLCASTAGAKNIQYFGAGTRLSVL.

V gene TRBV9 combines with J gene TRBJ1-2; the match to TRBD1 covers 8 bases. CDR1 is SGDLS, CDR2 YYNGEE, per germline. V trimming: 7 bases; J trimming: 1 base; junction bases outside the gene matches: 24. This CDR3 is 20 amino acids long. CDR3: CASEFPGTGPLEQINYGYTF. CDR3 DNA: TGTGCCAGCGAGTTCCCCGGGACAGGACCTCTGGAGCAGATTAACTATGGCTACACCTTC.

This sequence joins TRBV29-1 and TRBJ2-1; TRBD2 matches 9 bases. This CDR3 contains 14 residues. The V segment lost 7 bases and the J segment 5 bases; nucleotides outside the gene matches: 9. Germline V gene data show CDR1 as SQVTM and CDR2 as ANQGSEA. The CDR3 sequence is CSADRLAVNNEQFF. The DNA of the CDR3 is TGCAGCGCCGACAGACTAGCGGTCAACAATGAGCAGTTCTTC.

The gene calls are TRBV27 and TRBJ2-2, with 8 bases that match TRBD2. The junction had 5 bases not matched to a gene; V was cut back by 5 bases and J by 3 bases. This CDR3 has 15 residues. Germline CDR1 reads MNHEY; CDR2 reads SMNVEV (reference sequence). For the CDR3, the DNA is TGTGCCAGCAGTCAGTCGCGGGGGGACACCGGGGAGCTGTTTTTT. It encodes CASSQSRGDTGELFF.

The chain recombines TRBV28 with TRBJ1-5, with 8 bases that match TRBD1. The CDR3 is 15 residues long. Germline assignment: CDR1 MDHEN and CDR2 SYDVKM. Germline trimming cut 6 bases from V and 5 bases from J; bases unmatched to any gene: 9. CDR3 amino acids: CASSSLGTGYQPQHF. The CDR3, as DNA: TGTGCCAGCAGCTCCCTAGGGACAGGATATCAGCCCCAGCATTTT. The variable domain in full, completed from reference TRBV28 and TRBJ1-5, reads DVKVTQSSRYLVKRTGEKVFLECVQDMDHENMFWYRQDPGLGLRLIYFSYDVKMKEKGDIPEGYSVSREKKERFSLILESASTNQTSMYLCASSSLGTGYQPQHFGDGTRLSIL.

This clone occurred a few times. The chain employs TRBV7-9 and TRBJ1-2; D possibly corresponds to TRBD1 (6 bases). From germline, CDR1 is SEHNR and CDR2 FQNEAQ (reference sequence). Deletions cut 5 bases from V and 8 bases from J, with 21 bases between. The length of the CDR3 is 15 residues. CDR3: CASSPNLVGASGYTF. The CDR3 DNA reads TGTGCCAGCAGCCCGAACCTAGTGGGGGCGTCGGGCTACACCTTC.

The chain has TRBV6-5 and TRBJ1-5; D remains ambiguous. The germline V and J ends were trimmed by 4 bases and 0 bases, with 4 bases remaining between them. Germline assignment: CDR1 MNHEY and CDR2 SVGAGI. The CDR3 totals 13 residues. CDR3 sequence (DNA): TGTGCCAGCAGTTTCGGTAGCAATCAGCCCCAGCATTTT. Its protein is CASSFGSNQPQHF.

This sequence joins TRBV7-9 and TRBJ1-1, with a weak D call TRBD1 (5 bases). The V gene lost 7 bases and the J gene lost 1 base, with 13 bases spanning the gap. CDR1 and CDR2 from the germline V gene are SEHNR and FQNEAQ (reference sequence). The CDR3 runs to 14 residues. The CDR3 sequence is CASTPGGANTEAFF. The CDR3 bases are TGTGCCAGCACACCGGGAGGGGCGAACACTGAAGCTTTCTTT.

The table lists this clone with a few counts. This CDR3 reads CASNSHSNQPQHF. The CDR3 nucleotides read TGTGCCAGTAACAGTCATAGCAATCAGCCCCAGCATTTT. The chain joins TRBV6-1 to TRBJ1-5; D is ambiguous. V gave up 9 bases and J gave up 0 bases, with 9 bases separating them. This CDR3 is 13 amino acids long. CDR1 is MNHNS and CDR2 is SASEGT in the germline V gene.

The V call is TRBV4-1, the J call TRBJ2-7; 7 bases are shared with TRBD1. Germline CDR1 and CDR2: MGHRA and YSYEKL. This CDR3 comprises 12 residues. V dropped 1 base and J dropped 7; count of bases not matched to a gene: 1. CDR3 in amino acids: CASSQGTGEQYF. As DNA, the CDR3 is TGCGCCAGCAGCCAAGGGACAGGAGAGCAGTACTTC.

This clone was seen more than once but under ten times. This chain links TRBV25-1 with TRBJ2-7, with TRBD2 matching 10 bases. Germline V gene data show CDR1 as MGHDK and CDR2 as SYGVNS. With 3 bases clipped from V and 9 bases from J, the junction kept 14 bases outside the gene matches. This CDR3 region has 16 residues. CDR3 sequence reads: CASSDWPGLAGDGQYF. The CDR3 nucleotides are TGTGCCAGCAGTGACTGGCCGGGGCTAGCGGGAGACGGGCAGTACTTC.

The chain uses TRBV28 and TRBJ1-5; TRBD1 matches 7 bases. V lost 5 bases and J lost 0; bases outside the gene matches: 4. The germline gives CDR1 MDHEN, CDR2 SYDVKM. This CDR3 has 15 residues. CDR3 nucleotides: TGTGCCAGCAGTGGGACAGACTATAGCAATCAGCCCCAGCATTTT. It translates to CASSGTDYSNQPQHF. The full variable domain, its missing parts supplied by reference TRBV28 and TRBJ1-5, is DVKVTQSSRYLVKRTGEKVFLECVQDMDHENMFWYRQDPGLGLRLIYFSYDVKMKEKGDIPEGYSVSREKKERFSLILESASTNQTSMYLCASSGTDYSNQPQHFGDGTRLSIL.

In its sample, this clone was seen once. The rearrangement uses TRBV6-5 and TRBJ2-3, with D uncertain. The CDR3 length is 13 residues. The ends were cut back, 8 bases at V and 1 base at J, with 10 bases in the middle. Germline V gene data show CDR1 as MNHEY and CDR2 as SVGAGI. The CDR3 here is CASSRPGTDTQYF. CDR3 nucleotide sequence: TGTGCCAGCTCCCGTCCGGGCACAGATACGCAGTATTTT.

The chain has TRBV30 and TRBJ1-6, with D perhaps matching TRBD1 (5 bases). Germline CDR1 GTSNPN, CDR2 SVGIG (reference sequence). V lost 3 bases and J lost 4, with 13 bases in between. This CDR3 region has 15 residues. CDR3 residues: CAWRPPGGYNSPLHF. DNA of the CDR3: TGTGCCTGGAGGCCCCCGGGGGGATATAATTCACCCCTCCACTTT.

This chain joins TRBV2 and TRBJ2-1; D possibly corresponds to TRBD2 (7 bases). CDR1 and CDR2 (germline): SNHLY, FYNNEI. Trimming removed 8 bases at V and 9 bases at J, with 17 bases between. The CDR3 length is 13 residues. CDR3 bases: TGTGCCAGCCGGCTCGGGGGGCTTGGTGAGCAGTTCTTC. Its translation is CASRLGGLGEQFF.

The J gene is TRBJ1-1, the V gene TRBV19; 9 bases are shared with TRBD1. With V trimmed by 3 bases and J by 0 bases, 20 bases remained unmatched. CDR3 length: 21 residues. From germline, CDR1 is LNHDA and CDR2 SQIVND (reference sequence). CDR3 region: CASSIGAGTGNEGVLNTEAFF. The CDR3 DNA follows: TGTGCCAGTAGTATCGGGGCCGGGACAGGGAACGAGGGGGTCCTGAACACTGAAGCTTTCTTT.

J is TRBJ1-1 and V is TRBV4-2; 7 nucleotides align to TRBD1. The trim removed 1 base at V and 6 bases at J, leaving 5 bases unmatched. Per the germline V gene, CDR1 is LGHNA and CDR2 is YNFKEQ. The CDR3 consists of 14 residues. The CDR3 is CASSQVTGSPEAFF. CDR3 nucleotide sequence: TGTGCCAGCAGCCAAGTGACAGGGAGTCCTGAAGCTTTCTTT.

The CDR3 sequence is CASSLGQANEKLFF. Here the CDR3 DNA reads TGCGCCAGCAGCTTGGGACAGGCTAATGAAAAACTGTTTTTT. The chain joins TRBV5-1 to TRBJ1-4, with D possibly matching TRBD1 (6 bases). V dropped 0 bases and J dropped 3 bases, with 6 bases sitting between them. Germline CDR1 and CDR2: SGHRS and YFSETQ. CDR3 length equals 14 residues.

This clone was counted between two and nine times. The V gene is TRBV11-2, the J gene TRBJ2-7, with D possibly being TRBD1 (5 bases). The CDR3 length is 15 residues. Trimming took 4 bases from V and 3 from J, leaving 16 bases between them. CDR1 SGHAT and CDR2 FQNNGV come from the germline V gene. CDR3: CASSSYKGPNYEQYF. CDR3 bases: TGTGCCAGCAGCTCTTATAAGGGGCCTAACTACGAGCAGTACTTC. Full variable domain (missing parts from reference TRBV11-2 and TRBJ2-7): EAGVAQSPRYKIIEKRQSVAFWCNPISGHATLYWYQQILGQGPKLLIQFQNNGVVDDSQLPKDRFSAERLKGVDSTLKIQPAKLEDSAVYLCASSSYKGPNYEQYFGPGTRLTVT.

With respect to this clone: Within the sample, other DNA sequences also encode this same CDR3. The genes are TRBV6-5 and TRBJ2-7, with TRBD2 as a possible D gene (6 bases). V was shortened by 8 bases and J by 2 bases, with 19 bases between the two germline ends. The CDR3 totals 15 residues. The germline CDR1 and CDR2 sequences are MNHEY and SVGAGI. The CDR3 sequence is CASSTGGGSAYEQYF. Written as DNA, the CDR3 is TGTGCCAGCTCCACCGGGGGTGGGAGCGCCTACGAGCAGTACTTC.